The rows below give T cell receptor beta chains drawn from one sample of a study of OX40 agonist ivuxolimab in advanced cancers. Profiled with immunoSEQ multiplex PCR; TCRdb holds only in-frame clones, not every one. This sample yields about 45,000 clones, of which around 94% are seen a single time; approximately 10% belongs to the top ten. Sample: CD4+ or CD8+ T cells sorted from blood, taken in a trial of the OX40 agonist ivuxolimab. The receptors originated from an adult with an advanced solid tumor such as melanoma, head and neck, liver or kidney cancer. CDR3s include the opening cysteine and the closing phenylalanine or tryptophan. A D gene is named only where the DNA matches it firmly. Not every row has a clone size; where given, it reads once, few, many or a size class.

J gene | V gene | D gene | clone size | CDR3 DNA | CDR3 protein
TRBJ2-5 | TRBV10-2 | NA | NA | TGCGCCAGCAGTGAGTTACAGGGTATCATAAAGACCCAGTACTTC | CASSELQGIIKTQYF
TRBJ2-2 | TRBV21-1 | NA | NA | TGTGCCAGCAGCAAACGACAGGGGGGAACCGGGGAGCTGTTTTTT | CASSKRQGGTGELFF
TRBJ2-1 | TRBV6-4 | NA | once | TGTGCCAGCAGTGACGATGCGGGATTGTGGAATGAGCAGTTCTTC | CASSDDAGLWNEQFF
TRBJ2-7 | TRBV27 | NA | NA | TGTGCCAGCAGTCCAGGAGCAGGGGCCTACGAGCAGTACTTC | CASSPGAGAYEQYF
TRBJ2-4 | TRBV7-9 | NA | NA | TGTGCCAGCAGTCAGAACAGGACTTTGATGAGGGGGGACATTCAGTACTTC | CASSQNRTLMRGDIQYF
TRBJ2-1 | TRBV7-8 | NA | medium-sized | TGTGCCAGCAGCTTAGCGTACGGGGGCAATGAGCAGTTCTTC | CASSLAYGGNEQFF
TRBJ1-2 | TRBV9 | TRBD1 | NA | TGTGCCAGCAGCGTAGGAGGACAGGGAAGCTATGGCTACACCTTC | CASSVGGQGSYGYTF
TRBJ2-3 | TRBV6-5 | NA | NA | TGTGCCAGCAGACCGGCCCCTATAAGTTTAGATACGCAGTATTTT | CASRPAPISLDTQYF
TRBJ2-7 | TRBV7-6 | TRBD1 | NA | TGTGCCAGCAGCTTATCGGTTCCCCGGGACAGGACCTCCTACGAGCAGTACTTC | CASSLSVPRDRTSYEQYF
TRBJ1-5 | TRBV21-1 | NA | NA | TGTGCCAGCAGCTTCGACAGGGACGATCAGCCCCAGCATTTT | CASSFDRDDQPQHF
TRBJ2-7 | TRBV7-9 | TRBD2 | NA | TGTGCCAGCAGCTTAGTTGGCGGGGGCTCCTACGAGCAGTACTTC | CASSLVGGGSYEQYF
TRBJ2-7 | TRBV27 | NA | NA | TGTGCCAGCAGTTTAGGGCCGGGACGGGCCTACGAGCAGTACTTC | CASSLGPGRAYEQYF
TRBJ1-5 | TRBV9 | TRBD1 | NA | TGTGCCAGCAGCGCCCAGGGGGGGGGCCTCGATCAGCCCCAGCATTTT | CASSAQGGGLDQPQHF
TRBJ2-7 | TRBV13 | TRBD2 | NA | TGTGCCAGCAGCTTAGTGGCGGGAGGAGGAGAGCAGTACTTC | CASSLVAGGGEQYF
TRBJ1-5 | TRBV30 | NA | NA | TGTGCCTGGACTGACAGGATCAATCAGCCCCAGCATTTT | CAWTDRINQPQHF
TRBJ2-7 | TRBV7-3 | NA | NA | TGTGCCAGCAGCTTAGTTCTATATAGGGAGCAGTACTTC | CASSLVLYREQYF
TRBJ2-5 | TRBV7-6 | NA | NA | TGTGCCAGCAGCCAAGGCGGAGGGGGCCGCCAAGAGACCCAGTACTTC | CASSQGGGGRQETQYF
TRBJ1-2 | TRBV30 | NA | NA | TGTGCCTGGAACAAAGCCACCCGCAGGGAAGTCCCTTATGGCTACACCTTC | CAWNKATRREVPYGYTF
TRBJ2-2 | TRBV9 | NA | NA | TGTGCCAGCAGCGAGAGGCAGAACACCGGGGAGCTGTTTTTT | CASSERQNTGELFF
TRBJ2-7 | TRBV7-6 | NA | NA | TGTGCCAGCAGTCCCAATAACGACCGGAGCTACGAGCAGTACTTC | CASSPNNDRSYEQYF
TRBJ2-7 | TRBV28 | NA | NA | TGTGCCAGCAGTCTGACAGTCCGGGACTACGAGCAGTACTTC | CASSLTVRDYEQYF
TRBJ2-2 | TRBV27 | NA | NA | TGTGCCAGCAGTTGGAGCCTCCAGAACACCGGGGAGCTGTTTTTT | CASSWSLQNTGELFF
TRBJ2-7 | TRBV6-5 | NA | NA | TGTGCCAGCAGTTTTGGTAGCGTCTACGAGCAGTACTTC | CASSFGSVYEQYF
TRBJ1-1 | TRBV19 | TRBD1 | few | TGTGCCAGTAGTACCTGGACAGGAAACCCTGAAGCTTTCTTT | CASSTWTGNPEAFF
TRBJ2-5 | TRBV28 | TRBD1 | once | TGTGCCAGCAGCCCAGGACAGGGAATCCTGGTCAGGCAAGAGACCCAGTACTTC | CASSPGQGILVRQETQYF
TRBJ2-7 | TRBV7-9 | TRBD2 | NA | TGTGCCAGCAGCCGAACCCTAGCGGCTGGTAATTACGAGCAGTACTTC | CASSRTLAAGNYEQYF
TRBJ2-7 | TRBV7-8 | NA | once | TGTGCCAGCAGCTCGCTCTTACTAGTACAAAACTCCTACGAGCAGTACTTC | CASSSLLLVQNSYEQYF
TRBJ2-1 | TRBV7-3 | TRBD1 | NA | TGTGCCAGCAGTACAACCAGGACAGGGAACGGTGAGCAGTTCTTC | CASSTTRTGNGEQFF
TRBJ2-2 | TRBV4-3 | TRBD2 | NA | TGCGCCAGCAGCCAAGATTGGATAGCGGGAGAAACCGGGGAGCTGTTTTTT | CASSQDWIAGETGELFF